This T cell receptor (beta chain) was documented in a study of cytomegalovirus exposure and HLA in healthy donors. The PCR was carried out with 60 Vbeta primers and 13 Jbeta primers. The data were produced by immunoSEQ multiplex PCR, yet TCRdb's version contains in-frame clones alone and is incomplete. The sample includes about 130,000 clones, 65% to 75% of them seen just once. This CDR3 contains 14 residues. Germline CDR1 and CDR2: MDHEN and SYDVKM. V dropped 2 bases and J dropped 3 bases, with 10 bases sitting between them. The TCR originated in a woman between 50 and 59 years old in good health and CMV-seropositive. The V gene is TRBV28, the J gene TRBJ2-5; TRBD1 might be the D (6 bases). Sample: PBMCs. CDR3 sequence: CASSLLGGEETQYF. The CDR3 nucleotides read TGTGCCAGCAGTTTACTTGGGGGCGAAGAGACCCAGTACTTC.